The clone carrying this T cell receptor (beta chain) was seen only a few times. This entry belongs to a study of immune reconstitution after stem cell transplant in scleroderma. One entry per CDR3 protein results from TCRdb running MiXCR on the RT-PCR reads. The sample lists more than 1,500 distinct CDR3 sequences; 8.7% were seen once. The sample here was taken before or after autologous hematopoietic stem cell transplantation (not recorded which). The clonotype comes from a female donor with systemic sclerosis.

For the CDR3, the DNA is TGTGCCAGCAGACAGATCCAGGGGTCCTACAATGAGCAGTTCTTC. This sequence encodes CASRQIQGSYNEQFF. The J gene is TRBJ2-1, the V gene TRBV6-1, with D perhaps TRBD1 (6 bases). Germline-derived CDR1 and CDR2 are MNHNS and SASEGT. CDR3 length: 15 residues. V lost 6 bases and J lost 1, with 13 bases in between.